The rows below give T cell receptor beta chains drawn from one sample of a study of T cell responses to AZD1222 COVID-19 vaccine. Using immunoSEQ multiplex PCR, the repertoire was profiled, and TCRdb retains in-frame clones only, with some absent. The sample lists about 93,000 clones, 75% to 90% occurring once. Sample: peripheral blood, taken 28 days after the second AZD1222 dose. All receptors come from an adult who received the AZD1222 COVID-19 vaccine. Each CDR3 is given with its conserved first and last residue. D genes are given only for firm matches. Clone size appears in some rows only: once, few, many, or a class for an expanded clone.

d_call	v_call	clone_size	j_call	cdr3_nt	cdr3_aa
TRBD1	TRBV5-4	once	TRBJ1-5	TGTGCCAGCAGCTTGGGAGGACAGGATAGCAATCAGCCCCAGCATTTT	CASSLGGQDSNQPQHF
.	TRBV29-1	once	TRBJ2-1	TGCAGCGTTGGGGGCTTGCCAGGCTACAATGAGCAGTTCTTC	CSVGGLPGYNEQFF
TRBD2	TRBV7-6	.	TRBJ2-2	TGTGCCAGCAGCTTAGCCACCGGGAGGCTTACCGGGGAGCTGTTTTTT	CASSLATGRLTGELFF
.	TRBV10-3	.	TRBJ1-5	TGTGCCATCAGTGCGTCCGGGACAAGTAATCAGCCCCAGCATTTT	CAISASGTSNQPQHF
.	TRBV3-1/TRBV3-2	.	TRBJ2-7	TGTGCCAGCAGCCAAGATAGCCCAGGGAGCATCGACTTC	CASSQDSPGSIDF
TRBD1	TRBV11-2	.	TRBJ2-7	TGTGCCAGCAAACGGGCAGGGGGCTACGAGCAGTACTTC	CASKRAGGYEQYF
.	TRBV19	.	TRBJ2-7	TGTGCCAGTAGTAGGGGGACGGCCGTGCGCGAGCAGTACTTC	CASSRGTAVREQYF
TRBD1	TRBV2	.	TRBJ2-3	TGTGCCAGCGTAACCGCGGGACAGGGTAGGGCAGATACGCAGTATTTT	CASVTAGQGRADTQYF
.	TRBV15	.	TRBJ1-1	TGTGCCACCAGCAGAGTTCCCCGGGATGAAGCTTTCTTT	CATSRVPRDEAFF
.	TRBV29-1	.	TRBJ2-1	TGCAGCGTTGAATACAGGTACAATGAGCAGTTCTTC	CSVEYRYNEQFF
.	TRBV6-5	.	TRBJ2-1	TGTGCCAGCCGCCGCGGGACAGATTACAATGAGCAGTTCTTC	CASRRGTDYNEQFF
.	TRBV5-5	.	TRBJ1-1	TGTGCCAGCAGCTTGGGAGGGGCAGCGAACACTGAAGCTTTCTTT	CASSLGGAANTEAFF
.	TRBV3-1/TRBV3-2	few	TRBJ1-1	TGTGCCAGCAGCCAAGTAACCAGGGTAGGATCTGAAGCTTTCTTT	CASSQVTRVGSEAFF
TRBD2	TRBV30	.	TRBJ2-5	TGTGCCTGGAGTCAGCTAGCGGGGCCCCGGGAGACCCAGTACTTC	CAWSQLAGPRETQYF
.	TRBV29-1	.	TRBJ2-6	TGCAGCGTTTTCGCCGAGTCCCACGTCCTGACTTTC	CSVFAESHVLTF
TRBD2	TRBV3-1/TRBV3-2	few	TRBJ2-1	TGTGCCAGCAGCCAAGATCGCCTAGCGGGAGTAAACAATGAGCAGTTCTTC	CASSQDRLAGVNNEQFF
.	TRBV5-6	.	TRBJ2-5	TGTGCCAGCAGCCTGAGAGAGACCCAGTACTTC	CASSLRETQYF
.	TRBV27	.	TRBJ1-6	TGTGCCAGCAGTTCGCCGTCAAATTCACCCCTCCACTTT	CASSSPSNSPLHF
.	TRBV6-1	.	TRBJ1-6	TGTGCCAGCAGTGAAGCTGGGGGGGGGAATTCACCCCTCCACTTT	CASSEAGGGNSPLHF
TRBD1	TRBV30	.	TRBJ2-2	TGTGCCTGGAGTGAATCGGACAGGGACACCGGGGAGCTGTTTTTT	CAWSESDRDTGELFF
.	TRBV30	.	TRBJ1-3	TGTGCCTGGACTTTAGGTACTGGAAACACCATATATTTT	CAWTLGTGNTIYF
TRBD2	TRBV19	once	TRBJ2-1	TGTGCCAGTAGTATCAGCGGGAGCTCCTACAATGAGCAGTTCTTC	CASSISGSSYNEQFF
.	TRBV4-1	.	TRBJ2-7	TGCGCCAGCAGCCAAGACAGGTTCCCTCGCTACGAGCAGTACTTC	CASSQDRFPRYEQYF
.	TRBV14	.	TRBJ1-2	TGTGCCAGCAGCCAAGCCTCGGGCAGGGTCGACTATGGCTACACCTTC	CASSQASGRVDYGYTF
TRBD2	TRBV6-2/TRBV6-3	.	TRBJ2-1	TGTGCCAGCAGTTACTTGCTAGCGGGGGGAAGGGAGCAGTTCTTC	CASSYLLAGGREQFF
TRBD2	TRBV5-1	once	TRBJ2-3	TGCGCCAGCAGAGGACTAGCACTAAACACAGATACGCAGTATTTT	CASRGLALNTDTQYF
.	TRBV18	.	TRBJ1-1	TGTGCCAGCTCACCCTACAGGACGATGAACACTGAAGCTTTCTTT	CASSPYRTMNTEAFF
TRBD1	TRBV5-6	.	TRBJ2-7	TGTGCCAGCAGCATCCGGGACAGGGTCTCCTACGAGCAGTACTTC	CASSIRDRVSYEQYF
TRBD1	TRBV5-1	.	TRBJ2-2	TGCGCCAGCAGCTCCCCGACAGGGGGCGTAGCCGGGGAGCTGTTTTTT	CASSSPTGGVAGELFF
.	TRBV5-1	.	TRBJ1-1	TGCGCCAGCAGCTCGGCAGGGGCCTCTCTGATGACTGAAGCTTTCTTT	CASSSAGASLMTEAFF
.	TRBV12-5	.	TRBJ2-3	TGTGCTAGTGGTCGGCAAGATACGCAGTATTTT	CASGRQDTQYF
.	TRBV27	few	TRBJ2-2	TGTGCCAGCAGTCTATACAGGGAAGGCGGGGAGCTGTTTTTT	CASSLYREGGELFF
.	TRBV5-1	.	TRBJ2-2	TGCGCCAGCAGCTTCGGGGTCAGGCCTAACACCGGGGAGCTGTTTTTT	CASSFGVRPNTGELFF
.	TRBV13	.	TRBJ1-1	TGTGCCAGCAGCTTAGGTGGAAACACTGAAGCTTTCTTT	CASSLGGNTEAFF
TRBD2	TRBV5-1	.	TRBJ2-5	TGCGCCAGCAGCTTGGAGGGCGGGAGGGCCGGAGAGACCCAGTACTTC	CASSLEGGRAGETQYF
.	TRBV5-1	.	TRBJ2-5	TGCGCCAGCAGCAACCTGGACAGATTGGGGGAGACCCAGTACTTC	CASSNLDRLGETQYF
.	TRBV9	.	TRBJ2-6	TGTGCCAGCAGCGTTGGGGGCGAGGGGGCCAACGTCCTGACTTTC	CASSVGGEGANVLTF
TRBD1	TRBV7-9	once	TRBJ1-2	TGTGCCAGCAGCCATGGGGACAGGGTGTATGGCTACACCTTC	CASSHGDRVYGYTF
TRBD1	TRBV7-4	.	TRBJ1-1	TGTGCCAGCAGCTCCGGGACAGGGATAATGAACACTGAAGCTTTCTTT	CASSSGTGIMNTEAFF
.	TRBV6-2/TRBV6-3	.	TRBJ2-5	TGTGCCAGCAGTCCCCTAGCGGAGACCCAGTACTTC	CASSPLAETQYF
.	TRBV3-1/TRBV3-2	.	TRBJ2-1	TGTGCCAGCCGGGACGGATCCTACAATGAGCAGTTCTTC	CASRDGSYNEQFF